This TCR beta chain was captured in a study of shared T cell receptors in the human thymus. TCRdb's table, derived via immunoSEQ multiplex PCR, lists solely in-frame clones and lacks some. There are about 710,000 clones in the sample; around 87% occur only once, and under 0.01% lies in the top ten. This CDR3 spans 16 amino acids. The germline gives CDR1 KGHSH, CDR2 LQKENI. Unmatched junction bases numbered 11, after V lost 3 bases and J lost 5 bases. The data also belong to a second study, concerning human thymus T cells. That report adds: Surgeons resected thymus tissue during corrective heart surgery.

The sequenced sample consisted of thymocytes. The rearrangement joins TRBV18 to TRBJ2-5, with 8 positions matching TRBD1. This receptor was taken from a boy under two years old with a congenital heart defect. The CDR3, as DNA: TGTGCCAGCTCACCTGTCCCGGGACAGGTTTGGGAGACCCAGTACTTC. Amino acid sequence: CASSPVPGQVWETQYF.